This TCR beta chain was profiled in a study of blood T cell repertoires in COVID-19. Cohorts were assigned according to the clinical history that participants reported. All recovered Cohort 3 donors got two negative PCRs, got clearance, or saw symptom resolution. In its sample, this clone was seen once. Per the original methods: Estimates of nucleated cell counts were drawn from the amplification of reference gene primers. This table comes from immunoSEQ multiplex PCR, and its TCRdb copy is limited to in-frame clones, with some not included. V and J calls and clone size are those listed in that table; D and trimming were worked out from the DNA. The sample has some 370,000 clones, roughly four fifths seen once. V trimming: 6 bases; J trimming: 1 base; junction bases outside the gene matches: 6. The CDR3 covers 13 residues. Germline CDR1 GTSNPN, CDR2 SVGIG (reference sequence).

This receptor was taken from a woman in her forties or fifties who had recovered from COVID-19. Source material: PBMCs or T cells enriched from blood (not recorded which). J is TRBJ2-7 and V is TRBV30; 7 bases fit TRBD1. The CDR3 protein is CACDRVVSYEQYF. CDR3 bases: TGTGCCTGCGACAGGGTGGTATCCTACGAGCAGTACTTC.